This entry lists 5 T cell receptor beta chains sequenced from one sample in a study of control samples from healthy donors and cancer patients. This table comes from immunoSEQ multiplex PCR, and its TCRdb copy is limited to in-frame clones, with some not included. The table records about 200,000 clones, 91% of them present only once. Sequenced material: blood. The receptor set was obtained from a man aged 30 to 45 in good health.

This chain connects TRBV9 to TRBJ2-7; TRBD1 might be the D (6 bases). The CDR3 is made up of 12 amino acids. Germline CDR1 and CDR2: SGDLS and YYNGEE. Trimming took 1 base from V and 6 from J, leaving 8 bases between them. CDR3: CASSVTGSEQYF. As DNA, the CDR3 is TGTGCCAGCAGCGTAACAGGGTCCGAGCAGTACTTC. The variable domain in full, completed from reference TRBV9 and TRBJ2-7, reads DSGVTQTPKHLITATGQRVTLRCSPRSGDLSVYWYQQSLDQGLQFLIQYYNGEERAKGNILERFSAQQFPDLHSELNLSSLELGDSALYFCASSVTGSEQYFGPGTRLTVT.

As for this clone: A single base separates this from a much larger clone, so it may be a read error. The rearrangement uses TRBV11-2 and TRBJ1-3; D gene ambiguous. Looked up from germline, CDR1 is SGHAT and CDR2 is FQNNGV. V shed 2 bases and J shed 4 bases, with 3 bases lying between them. The CDR3 is made up of 12 amino acids. The CDR3 spells CASSLTGNTIYF. CDR3 DNA: TGTGCCAGCAGCTTAACGGGAAACACCATATATTTT.

The chain has TRBV4-2 and TRBJ2-7, with 13 nucleotides matching TRBD2. With 1 base clipped from V and 7 bases from J, the junction kept 10 bases outside the gene matches. CDR3 length: 17 residues. CDR1 LGHNA and CDR2 YNFKEQ come from the germline V gene. As DNA, the CDR3 is TGTGCCAGCAGCCAAGCAACTAGCGGGGGGGCGGAATTAGAGCAGTACTTC. The encoded protein is CASSQATSGGAELEQYF.

This chain links TRBV2 with TRBJ1-6; possibly TRBD1 for D (6 bases). V dropped 5 bases and J dropped 7 bases, with 12 bases sitting between them. This CDR3 is 14 amino acids long. In germline, CDR1 is SNHLY, CDR2 FYNNEI. The CDR3 sequence is CASSPGGQNSPLHF. The CDR3 coding sequence is TGTGCCAGCAGTCCCGGGGGCCAAAATTCACCCCTCCACTTT.

This clone was recorded only once. The chain joins TRBV24-1 to TRBJ1-5; no firm D call. Trimming pared 6 bases from V and 4 bases from J, leaving 9 bases between. The CDR3 consists of 13 residues. The V gene's germline CDR1 is KGHDR and CDR2 SFDVKD. CDR3 in DNA: TGTGCCACCAGTTACGACGGGAATCAGCCCCAGCATTTT. Translation gives CATSYDGNQPQHF.